These T cell receptor beta chains were read from a single sample in a study of metastatic and nonmetastatic thyroid tumors. TCRdb reanalyzed the PCR reads via MiXCR. This table holds about 92,000 clones, 14% to 15% found once. Sequencing was carried out using blood. These TCRs come from a female donor with papillary thyroid cancer or a benign thyroid nodule (not recorded which). Some clones in this sample may be carry-over from other donors' samples. The CDR3 runs from the conserved cysteine through the conserved F or W. Rows give clone size only sometimes, using once, few, many, or a class for an expanded clone.

CDR3 protein: CSANPVRLADQETQYF; CDR3 length: 16; clone size: many; V gene: TRBV20-1; J gene: TRBJ2-5
CDR3 protein: CAISSGTGASTDTQYF; CDR3 length: 16; clone size: many; V gene: TRBV12-3/TRBV12-4; J gene: TRBJ2-3
CDR3 protein: CASRQALADTQYF; CDR3 length: 13; clone size: few; V gene: TRBV6-1; J gene: TRBJ2-3
CDR3 protein: CAWSRGDYQPQHF; CDR3 length: 13; clone size: many; V gene: TRBV30; J gene: TRBJ1-5
CDR3 protein: CASGTNARRSYNEQFF; CDR3 length: 16; clone size: few; V gene: TRBV28; J gene: TRBJ2-1
CDR3 protein: CASSSTGADTQYF; CDR3 length: 13; clone size: .; V gene: TRBV5-4; J gene: TRBJ2-3
CDR3 protein: CASSATQAGRYEHYF; CDR3 length: 15; clone size: .; V gene: TRBV6-1; J gene: TRBJ2-7
CDR3 protein: CSSQRGTADNQPQHF; CDR3 length: 15; clone size: few; V gene: TRBV2; J gene: TRBJ1-5
CDR3 protein: CASSRDGNSNQPQHF; CDR3 length: 15; clone size: many; V gene: TRBV7-2; J gene: TRBJ1-5
CDR3 protein: CASTHRGGTTYF; CDR3 length: 12; clone size: few; V gene: TRBV6-2/TRBV6-3; J gene: TRBJ1-3
CDR3 protein: CASSRQTGGGYGYTF; CDR3 length: 15; clone size: many; V gene: TRBV27; J gene: TRBJ1-2
CDR3 protein: CASSASRNYGYTF; CDR3 length: 13; clone size: many; V gene: TRBV9; J gene: TRBJ1-2
CDR3 protein: CASGPTSGTTYEQYF; CDR3 length: 15; clone size: .; V gene: TRBV7-2; J gene: TRBJ2-7
CDR3 protein: CAWSPQDSYEQYF; CDR3 length: 13; clone size: many; V gene: TRBV30; J gene: TRBJ2-7
CDR3 protein: CASSLGQAPDNYGYTF; CDR3 length: 16; clone size: many; V gene: TRBV7-2; J gene: TRBJ1-2
CDR3 protein: CAIRQGVNTGELFF; CDR3 length: 14; clone size: many; V gene: TRBV7-8; J gene: TRBJ2-2
CDR3 protein: CSSITGLEQFF; CDR3 length: 11; clone size: .; V gene: TRBV20-1; J gene: TRBJ2-1
CDR3 protein: CASSESGVYYGYTF; CDR3 length: 14; clone size: many; V gene: TRBV25-1; J gene: TRBJ1-2
CDR3 protein: CASSPTGGEEKLFF; CDR3 length: 14; clone size: many; V gene: TRBV19; J gene: TRBJ1-4
CDR3 protein: CASSSWRTTGTGANVLTF; CDR3 length: 18; clone size: many; V gene: TRBV5-4; J gene: TRBJ2-6
CDR3 protein: CASSYNSATGELFF; CDR3 length: 14; clone size: many; V gene: TRBV6-5; J gene: TRBJ2-2
CDR3 protein: CASSFSDRLYEQYF; CDR3 length: 14; clone size: many; V gene: TRBV7-9; J gene: TRBJ2-7
CDR3 protein: CASRVTSTNEKLFF; CDR3 length: 14; clone size: many; V gene: TRBV6-1; J gene: TRBJ1-4
CDR3 protein: CSARDSGGGFNEQFF; CDR3 length: 15; clone size: many; V gene: TRBV20-1; J gene: TRBJ2-1
CDR3 protein: CAIRQGAMGQTQYF; CDR3 length: 14; clone size: .; V gene: TRBV2; J gene: TRBJ2-5
CDR3 protein: CASSQENEAFF; CDR3 length: 11; clone size: many; V gene: TRBV4-1; J gene: TRBJ1-1
CDR3 protein: CASSAGTSGETQYF; CDR3 length: 14; clone size: many; V gene: TRBV10-1; J gene: TRBJ2-5
CDR3 protein: CASSKQGKISEAFF; CDR3 length: 14; clone size: many; V gene: TRBV7-9; J gene: TRBJ1-1
CDR3 protein: CASSPAGDETQYF; CDR3 length: 13; clone size: many; V gene: TRBV14; J gene: TRBJ2-5
CDR3 protein: CSNGRLATYEQYF; CDR3 length: 13; clone size: .; V gene: TRBV20-1; J gene: TRBJ2-7
CDR3 protein: CASSRRGSGLWGQRPDF; CDR3 length: 17; clone size: .; V gene: TRBV19; J gene: TRBJ2-6
CDR3 protein: CASSITGTGPTVELFF; CDR3 length: 16; clone size: .; V gene: TRBV7-8; J gene: TRBJ2-2
CDR3 protein: CSARDDSGGASYEQYF; CDR3 length: 16; clone size: many; V gene: TRBV20-1; J gene: TRBJ2-7